This TCR beta chain was identified in a study of T cells after posttransplantation cyclophosphamide. A marrow graft followed busulfan-fludarabine conditioning, with cyclophosphamide on days +3 and +4. TCRdb keeps only in-frame clones here, not all; method: immunoSEQ multiplex PCR. The sample carries about 7,800 clones, almost 90% recorded once. This CDR3 contains 14 residues. V trimming: 10 bases; J trimming: 2 bases; junction bases outside the gene matches: 11. Germline V CDR1 and CDR2: LNHDA, SQIVND (reference sequence). This sample comprised CD4+ T cells sorted from blood, obtained approximately 1,500 days after allogeneic stem cell transplant with posttransplant cyclophosphamide. The TCR originated in a female patient in her fifties or sixties who received an allogeneic stem cell transplant from a related donor, was CMV-positive, and had no GVHD. Some of the T cells might come from the graft donor. The chain is built from TRBV19 and TRBJ2-7, with 7 nucleotides matching TRBD1. In nucleotides, the CDR3 is TGTGCCACCTCACCCGGGACAGCGGCCTACGAGCAGTACTTC. Translation gives CATSPGTAAYEQYF.